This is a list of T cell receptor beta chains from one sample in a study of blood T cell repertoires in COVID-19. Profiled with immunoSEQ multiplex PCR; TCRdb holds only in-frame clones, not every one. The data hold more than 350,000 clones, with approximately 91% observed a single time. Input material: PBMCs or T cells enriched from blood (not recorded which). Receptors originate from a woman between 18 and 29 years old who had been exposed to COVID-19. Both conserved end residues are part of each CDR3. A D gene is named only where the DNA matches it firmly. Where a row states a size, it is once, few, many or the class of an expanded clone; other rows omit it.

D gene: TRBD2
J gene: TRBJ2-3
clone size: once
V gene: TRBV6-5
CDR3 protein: CASSGLAGEPDTQYF
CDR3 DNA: TGTGCCAGCAGCGGACTAGCGGGAGAGCCAGATACGCAGTATTTT

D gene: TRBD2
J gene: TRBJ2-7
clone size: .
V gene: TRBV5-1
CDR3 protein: CASSKLGGRALYEQYF
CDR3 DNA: TGCGCCAGCAGCAAGCTGGGCGGGAGGGCCTTGTACGAGCAGTACTTC

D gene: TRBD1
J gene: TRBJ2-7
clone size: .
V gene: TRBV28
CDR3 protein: CASSSRQGRGSVYEQYF
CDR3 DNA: TGTGCCAGCAGTTCGAGACAGGGCAGAGGTTCGGTATACGAGCAGTACTTC

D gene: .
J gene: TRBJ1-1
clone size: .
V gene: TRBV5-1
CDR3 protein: CASRDRPGTEAFF
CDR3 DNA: TGCGCCAGCAGGGATCGCCCGGGGACTGAAGCTTTCTTT

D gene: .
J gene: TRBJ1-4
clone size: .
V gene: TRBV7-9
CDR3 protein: CASSSPSGTNEKLFF
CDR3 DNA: TGTGCCAGCAGCTCCCCCTCAGGCACTAATGAAAAACTGTTTTTT

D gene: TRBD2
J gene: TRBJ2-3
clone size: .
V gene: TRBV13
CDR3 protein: CASSLGLAGGHTDTQYF
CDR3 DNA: TGTGCCAGCAGCTTGGGCTTAGCGGGGGGCCATACAGATACGCAGTATTTT

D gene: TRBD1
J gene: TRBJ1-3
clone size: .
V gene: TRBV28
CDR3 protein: CASTIPGTGVGNTIYF
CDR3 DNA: TGTGCCAGCACTATTCCCGGGACAGGGGTTGGAAACACCATATATTTT

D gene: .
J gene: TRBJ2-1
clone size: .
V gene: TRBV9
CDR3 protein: CASSPSGISYNEQFF
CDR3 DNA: TGTGCCAGCAGCCCGTCAGGAATATCCTACAATGAGCAGTTCTTC

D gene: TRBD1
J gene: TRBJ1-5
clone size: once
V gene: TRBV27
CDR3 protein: CASRRNGAGGYNQPQHF
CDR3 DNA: TGTGCCAGCAGACGTAATGGGGCAGGGGGTTACAATCAGCCCCAGCATTTT

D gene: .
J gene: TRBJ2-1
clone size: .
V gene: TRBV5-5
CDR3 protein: CASSLAGNEQFF
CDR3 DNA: TGTGCCAGCAGCTTGGCAGGTAATGAGCAGTTCTTC

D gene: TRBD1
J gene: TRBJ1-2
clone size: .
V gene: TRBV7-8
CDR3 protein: CASSLDPGQGLANYGYTF
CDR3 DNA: TGTGCCAGCAGCTTGGATCCGGGACAGGGGCTAGCTAACTATGGCTACACCTTC

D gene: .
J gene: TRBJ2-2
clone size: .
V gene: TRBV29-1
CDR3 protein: CSVGGTGELFF
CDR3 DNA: TGCAGCGTTGGCGGCACCGGGGAGCTGTTTTTT

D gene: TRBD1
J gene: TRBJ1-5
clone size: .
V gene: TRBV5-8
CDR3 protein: CASRSSDRGNQPQHF
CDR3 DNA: TGTGCCAGCAGAAGCTCCGACAGGGGCAATCAGCCCCAGCATTTT

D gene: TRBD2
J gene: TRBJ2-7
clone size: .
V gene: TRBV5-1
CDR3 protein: CASSLPGLAAPYEQYF
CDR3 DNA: TGCGCCAGCAGCCTACCGGGACTAGCGGCCCCCTACGAGCAGTACTTC

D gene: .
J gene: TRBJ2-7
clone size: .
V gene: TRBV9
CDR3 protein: CASSVARNSYEQYF
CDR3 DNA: TGTGCCAGCAGCGTAGCTCGTAACTCCTACGAGCAGTACTTC

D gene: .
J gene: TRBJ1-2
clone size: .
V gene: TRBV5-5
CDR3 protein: CASSSPTRRNWGYTF
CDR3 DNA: TGTGCCAGCAGCTCACCAACTCGGAGGAACTGGGGCTACACCTTC

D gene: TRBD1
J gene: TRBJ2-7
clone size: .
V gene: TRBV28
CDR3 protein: CASLETGTGSVEQYF
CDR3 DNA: TGTGCTTCGTTAGAGACCGGGACAGGGTCAGTCGAGCAGTACTTC

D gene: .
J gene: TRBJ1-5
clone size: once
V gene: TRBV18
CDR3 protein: CASSSTPSSNQPQHF
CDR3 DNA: TGTGCCAGCTCGTCGACACCTTCAAGCAATCAGCCCCAGCATTTT

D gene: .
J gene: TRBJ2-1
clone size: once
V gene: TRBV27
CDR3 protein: CASMTPPIYNEQFF
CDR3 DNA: TGTGCCAGCATGACTCCCCCCATCTACAATGAGCAGTTCTTC

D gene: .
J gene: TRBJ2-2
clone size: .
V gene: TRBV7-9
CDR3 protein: CASREPNTGELFF
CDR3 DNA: TGTGCCAGCCGCGAACCTAACACCGGGGAGCTGTTTTTT

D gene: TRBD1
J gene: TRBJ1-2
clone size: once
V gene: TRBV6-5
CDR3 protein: CASSTTGDGYTF
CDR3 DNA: TGTGCCAGCAGCACGACAGGGGACGGCTACACCTTC

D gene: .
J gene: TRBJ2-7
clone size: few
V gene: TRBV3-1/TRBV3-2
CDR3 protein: CASSQDTRVHEQYF
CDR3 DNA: TGTGCCAGCAGCCAAGATACTCGCGTCCACGAGCAGTACTTC

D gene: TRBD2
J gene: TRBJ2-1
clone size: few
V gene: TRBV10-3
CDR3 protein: CAINRGGSYNEQFF
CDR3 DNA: TGTGCCATCAATCGGGGGGGCTCCTACAATGAGCAGTTCTTC

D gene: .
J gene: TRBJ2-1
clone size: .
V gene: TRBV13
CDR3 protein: CASSSGLRSEQFF
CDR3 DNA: TGTGCCAGCAGTTCGGGACTTCGTAGTGAGCAGTTCTTC

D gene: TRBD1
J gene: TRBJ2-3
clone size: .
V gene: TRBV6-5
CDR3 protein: CASRLQGKADTQYF
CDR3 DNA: TGTGCCAGCAGACTACAGGGGAAGGCAGATACGCAGTATTTT

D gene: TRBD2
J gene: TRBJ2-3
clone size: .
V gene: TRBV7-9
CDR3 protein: CASSRGLAGGPADTQYF
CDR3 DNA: TGTGCCAGCAGCCGAGGACTAGCGGGAGGTCCCGCAGATACGCAGTATTTT

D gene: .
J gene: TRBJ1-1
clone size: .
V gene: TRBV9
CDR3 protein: CASSVQGGGVTEAFF
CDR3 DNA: TGTGCCAGCAGCGTACAGGGAGGAGGTGTCACTGAAGCTTTCTTT

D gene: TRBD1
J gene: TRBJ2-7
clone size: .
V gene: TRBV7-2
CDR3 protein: CASSWDRVYEQYF
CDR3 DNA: TGTGCCAGCAGCTGGGACAGGGTCTACGAGCAGTACTTC

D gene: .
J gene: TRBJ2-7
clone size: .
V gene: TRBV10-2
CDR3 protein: CASSHTDYEQYF
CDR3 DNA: TGCGCCAGCAGTCACACAGACTACGAGCAGTACTTC

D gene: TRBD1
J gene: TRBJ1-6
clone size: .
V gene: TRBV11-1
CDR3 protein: CASSQGQGGSPLHF
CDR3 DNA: TGTGCCAGCAGCCAAGGACAGGGGGGATCACCCCTCCACTTT

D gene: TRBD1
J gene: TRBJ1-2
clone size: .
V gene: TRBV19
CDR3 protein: CASSIRPPGQGELDYGYTF
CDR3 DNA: TGTGCCAGTAGTATAAGGCCTCCGGGACAGGGGGAATTGGACTATGGCTACACCTTC

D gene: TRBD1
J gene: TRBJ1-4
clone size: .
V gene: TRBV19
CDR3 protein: CASSISRQGKEKLFF
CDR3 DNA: TGTGCCAGTAGTATATCCCGACAGGGAAAGGAAAAACTGTTTTTT

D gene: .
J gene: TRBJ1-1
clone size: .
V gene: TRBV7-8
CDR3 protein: CASSSQGFGAFF
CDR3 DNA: TGTGCCAGCAGCTCCCAGGGTTTCGGAGCTTTCTTT

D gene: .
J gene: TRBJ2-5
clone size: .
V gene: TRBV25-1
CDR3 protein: CASSEMGAYRQETQYF
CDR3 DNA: TGTGCCAGCAGTGAAATGGGGGCGTATAGGCAAGAGACCCAGTACTTC

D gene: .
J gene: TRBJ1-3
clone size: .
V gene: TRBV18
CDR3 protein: CASSPLSEARTAIYF
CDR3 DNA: TGTGCCAGCTCACCACTCTCGGAGGCTCGAACGGCCATATATTTT

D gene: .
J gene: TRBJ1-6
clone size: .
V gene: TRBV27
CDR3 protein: CASSGGGPPLHF
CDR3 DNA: TGTGCCAGCAGTGGGGGGGGTCCGCCCCTCCACTTT

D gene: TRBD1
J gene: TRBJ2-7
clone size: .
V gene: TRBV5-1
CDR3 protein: CASSLDRGYEQYF
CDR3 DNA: TGCGCCAGCAGCTTGGACAGGGGGTACGAGCAGTACTTC

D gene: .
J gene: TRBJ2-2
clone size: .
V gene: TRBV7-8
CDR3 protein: CASSLSTNTGELFF
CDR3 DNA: TGTGCCAGCAGCTTGTCCACGAACACCGGGGAGCTGTTTTTT

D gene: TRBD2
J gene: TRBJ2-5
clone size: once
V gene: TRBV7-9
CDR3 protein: CASSTSIGIWSAGGSETQYF
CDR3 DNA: TGTGCCAGCAGCACTAGCATAGGGATCTGGTCAGCGGGGGGGTCGGAGACCCAGTACTTC